This T cell receptor beta chain is drawn from a study of cytomegalovirus exposure and HLA in healthy donors. Study summary: Early release data held around 80 million unique TCRs from HLA-typed donors. For the roughly 400 genotyped donors, more than 65% fell within the Caucasian-associated ancestry cluster. The study's findings and limits: Certain indistinguishable V segments, among them TRBV6-2 and TRBV6-3, were excluded. As was reported, the HLA-A and HLA-B alleles of most subjects were accurately predicted from TCR beta sequences.

The CDR3 is 13 residues long. V lost 4 bases and J lost 2, with 8 bases in between. Germline V gives CDR1 SEHNR, CDR2 FQNEAQ (reference sequence). PCR amplification relied on 60 Vbeta primers (plus 13 Jbeta primers). This table comes from immunoSEQ multiplex PCR, and its TCRdb copy is limited to in-frame clones, with some not included. The sample has 160,000 or so clones. On this clone itself: The antigen is undetermined.

J is TRBJ1-2 and V is TRBV7-9, with TRBD1 as a possible D gene (6 bases). Specimen: PBMCs. The TCR was taken from a man younger than 40 in good health and CMV-seronegative. The CDR3 DNA reads as TGTGCCAGCAGCTCGACAGGAAACTATGGCTACACCTTC. This gives the protein CASSSTGNYGYTF.